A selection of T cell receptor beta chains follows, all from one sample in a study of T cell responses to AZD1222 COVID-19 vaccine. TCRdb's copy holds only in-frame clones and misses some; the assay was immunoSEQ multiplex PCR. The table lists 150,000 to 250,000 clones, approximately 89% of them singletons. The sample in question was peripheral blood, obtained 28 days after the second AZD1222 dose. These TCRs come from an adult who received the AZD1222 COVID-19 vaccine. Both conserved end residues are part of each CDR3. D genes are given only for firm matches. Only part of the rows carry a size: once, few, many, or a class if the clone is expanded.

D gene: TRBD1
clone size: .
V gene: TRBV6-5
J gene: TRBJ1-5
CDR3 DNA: TGTGCCAGCGCGGAGGGGGCCTCCCAGCCCCAGCATTTT
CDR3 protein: CASAEGASQPQHF

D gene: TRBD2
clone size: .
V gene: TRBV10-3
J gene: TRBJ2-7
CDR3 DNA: TGTGCCATCAGGCCGGGACTAGCGGGAGTTGGGTACGAGCAGTACTTC
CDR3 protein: CAIRPGLAGVGYEQYF

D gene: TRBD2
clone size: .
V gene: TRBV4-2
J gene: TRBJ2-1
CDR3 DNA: TGTGCCAGCACCACTAGCGGGAGCAGGAATGAGCAGTTCTTC
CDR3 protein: CASTTSGSRNEQFF

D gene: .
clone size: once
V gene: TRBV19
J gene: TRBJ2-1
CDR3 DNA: .
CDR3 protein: CASTSGSEQFF

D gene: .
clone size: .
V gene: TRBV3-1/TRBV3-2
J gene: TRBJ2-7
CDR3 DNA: TGTGCCAGCAGCCAAGCTGAGACTACACGGGCCCCCTCCTACGAGCAGTACTTC
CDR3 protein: CASSQAETTRAPSYEQYF

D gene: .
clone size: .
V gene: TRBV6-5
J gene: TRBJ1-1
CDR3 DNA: TGTGCCAGCAGTTGGAGTTTAGGCGGCGGCACTGAAGCTTTCTTT
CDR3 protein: CASSWSLGGGTEAFF

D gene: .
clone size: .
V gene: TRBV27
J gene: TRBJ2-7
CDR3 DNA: TGTGCCAGCAGTTTTCGGTACGAGCAGTACTTC
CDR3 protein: CASSFRYEQYF

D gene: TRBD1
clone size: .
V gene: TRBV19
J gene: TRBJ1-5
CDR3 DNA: TGTGCCAGTAGTATTCCGGGACAGGGTTTGTGGCCCCAGCATTTT
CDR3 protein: CASSIPGQGLWPQHF

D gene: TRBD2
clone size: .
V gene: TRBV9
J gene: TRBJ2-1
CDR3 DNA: TGTGCCAGCAGCGCACTAGCGGGAGGGGGGTACAATGAGCAGTTCTTC
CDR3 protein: CASSALAGGGYNEQFF

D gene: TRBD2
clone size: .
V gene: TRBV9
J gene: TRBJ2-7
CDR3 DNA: TGTGCCAGCAGCGTAGCTGGACTAGCGGGAACCTACGAGCAGTACTTC
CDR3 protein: CASSVAGLAGTYEQYF

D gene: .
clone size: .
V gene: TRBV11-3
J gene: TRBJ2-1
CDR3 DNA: TGTGCCAGCAGCTTCTTTAGCGGAGAGCAGTTCTTC
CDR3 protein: CASSFFSGEQFF

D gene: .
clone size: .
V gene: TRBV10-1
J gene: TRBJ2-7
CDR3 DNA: TGCGCCAGCAGTGAGTCGACTCTGACGGGGGAGCAGTACTTC
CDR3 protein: CASSESTLTGEQYF

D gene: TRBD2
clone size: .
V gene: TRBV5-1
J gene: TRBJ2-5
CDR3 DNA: TGCGCCAGCCGGGCACTAGCGGGAGTTTCGGAGACCCAGTACTTC
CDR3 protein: CASRALAGVSETQYF

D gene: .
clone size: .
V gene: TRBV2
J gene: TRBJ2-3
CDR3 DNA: TGTGCCAGCAGTGAAGTGGGGCATGAGACAGATACGCAGTATTTT
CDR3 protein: CASSEVGHETDTQYF

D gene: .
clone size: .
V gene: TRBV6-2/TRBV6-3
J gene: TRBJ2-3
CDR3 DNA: TGTGCCAGCACCCCCTGGATGGAAGGTACGCAGTATTTT
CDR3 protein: CASTPWMEGTQYF

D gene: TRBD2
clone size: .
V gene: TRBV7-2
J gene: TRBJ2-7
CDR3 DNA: TGTGCCAGCAGCTCGAGTTTGACTAGCGGGAGGGCCCACGAGCAGTACTTC
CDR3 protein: CASSSSLTSGRAHEQYF

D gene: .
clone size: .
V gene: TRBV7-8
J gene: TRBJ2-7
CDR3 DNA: TGTGCCAGCAGCTTAGCGGAAAAGAGCCACGAGCAGTACTTC
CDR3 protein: CASSLAEKSHEQYF

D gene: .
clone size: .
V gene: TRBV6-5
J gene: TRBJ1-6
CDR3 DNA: TGTGCCAGCTTCAGGGCCGTCTATAATTCACCCCTCCACTTT
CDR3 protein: CASFRAVYNSPLHF

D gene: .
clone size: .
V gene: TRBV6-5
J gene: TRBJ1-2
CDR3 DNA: TGTGCCAGCCGGGGGATCCAGGGTATTCAATACGCCTACACCTTC
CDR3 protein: CASRGIQGIQYAYTF

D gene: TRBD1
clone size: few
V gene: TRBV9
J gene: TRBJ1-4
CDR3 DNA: TGTGCCAGCAGTCTTCGTGACAGGGTGGGCGAAAAACTGTTTTTT
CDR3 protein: CASSLRDRVGEKLFF

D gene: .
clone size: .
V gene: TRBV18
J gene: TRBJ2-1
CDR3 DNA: TGTGCCAGCTCACCCGACAGCTCCTACAATGAGCAGTTCTTC
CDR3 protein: CASSPDSSYNEQFF

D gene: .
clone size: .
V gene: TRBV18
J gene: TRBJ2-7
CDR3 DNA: TGTGCCAGCTCATCTCAGGGTTACGAGCAGTACTTC
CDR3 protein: CASSSQGYEQYF

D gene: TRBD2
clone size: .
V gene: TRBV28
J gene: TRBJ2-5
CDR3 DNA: TGTGCCAGCAGTCCCCGAGGAGCGGGAGACCGAGAGACCCAGTACTTC
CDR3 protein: CASSPRGAGDRETQYF

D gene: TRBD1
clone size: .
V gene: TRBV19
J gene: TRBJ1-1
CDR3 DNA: TGTGCCAGTAAAAGACAGGGGGCGCAAAGGAACACTGAAGCTTTCTTT
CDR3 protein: CASKRQGAQRNTEAFF

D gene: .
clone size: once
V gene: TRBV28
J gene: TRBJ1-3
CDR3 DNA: TGTGCCAGCAGTTTTCAAGGGTCGGGAAACACCATATATTTT
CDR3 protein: CASSFQGSGNTIYF

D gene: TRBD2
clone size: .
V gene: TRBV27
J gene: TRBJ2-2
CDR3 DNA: TGTGCCAGCAGTTTTCGACTAGCGGGAGGGCCCGGGGAGCTGTTTTTT
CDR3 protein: CASSFRLAGGPGELFF

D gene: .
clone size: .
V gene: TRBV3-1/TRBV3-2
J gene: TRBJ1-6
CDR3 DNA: TGTGCCAGCAGCCGCCGGGACGCAAAAGATTCACCCCTCCACTTT
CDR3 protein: CASSRRDAKDSPLHF